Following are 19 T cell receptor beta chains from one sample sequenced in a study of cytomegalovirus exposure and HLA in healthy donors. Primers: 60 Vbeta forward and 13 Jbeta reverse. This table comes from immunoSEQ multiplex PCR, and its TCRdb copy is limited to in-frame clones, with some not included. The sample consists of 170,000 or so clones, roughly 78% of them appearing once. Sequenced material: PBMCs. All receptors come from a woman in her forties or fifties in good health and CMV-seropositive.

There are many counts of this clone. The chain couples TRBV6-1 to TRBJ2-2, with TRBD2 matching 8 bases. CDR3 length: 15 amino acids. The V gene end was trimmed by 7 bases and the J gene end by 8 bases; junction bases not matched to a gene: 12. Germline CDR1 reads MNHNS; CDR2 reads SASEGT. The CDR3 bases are TGTGCCAGCACTCAAGAGGGCGGGGGGTCTGGGGAGCTGTTTTTT. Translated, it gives CASTQEGGGSGELFF.

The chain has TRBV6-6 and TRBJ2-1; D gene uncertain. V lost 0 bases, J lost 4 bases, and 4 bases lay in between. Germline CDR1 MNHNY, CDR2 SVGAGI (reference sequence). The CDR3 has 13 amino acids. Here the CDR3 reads CASSYSTYNEQFF. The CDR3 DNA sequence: TGTGCCAGCAGTTACTCCACATACAATGAGCAGTTCTTC.

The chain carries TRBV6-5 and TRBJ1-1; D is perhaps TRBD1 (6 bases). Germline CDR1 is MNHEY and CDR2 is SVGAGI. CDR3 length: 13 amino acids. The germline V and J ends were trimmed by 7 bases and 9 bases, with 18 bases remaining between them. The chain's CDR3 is CASIVSRGGQAFF. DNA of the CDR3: TGTGCCAGCATCGTATCTCGGGGGGGGCAAGCTTTCTTT.

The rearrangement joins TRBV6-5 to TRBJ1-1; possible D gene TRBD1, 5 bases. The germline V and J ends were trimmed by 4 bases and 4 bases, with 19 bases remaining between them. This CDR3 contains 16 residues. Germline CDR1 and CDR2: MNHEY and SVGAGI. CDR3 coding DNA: TGTGCCAGCAGTTCACTGCCAGAAGGGGTAAGCACTGAAGCTTTCTTT. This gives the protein CASSSLPEGVSTEAFF.

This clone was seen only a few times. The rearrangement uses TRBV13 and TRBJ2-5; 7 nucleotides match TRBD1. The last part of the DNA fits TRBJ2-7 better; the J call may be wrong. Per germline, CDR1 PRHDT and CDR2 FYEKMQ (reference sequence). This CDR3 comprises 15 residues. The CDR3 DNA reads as TGTGCCAGCCGAGGGCCGGGACAGCCTTCCTACGAGCAGTACTTC. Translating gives CASRGPGQPSYEQYF.

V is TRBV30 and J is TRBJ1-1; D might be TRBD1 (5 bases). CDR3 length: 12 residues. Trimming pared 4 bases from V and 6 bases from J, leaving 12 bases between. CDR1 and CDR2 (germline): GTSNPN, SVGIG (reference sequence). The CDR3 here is CAWNNRLAEAFF. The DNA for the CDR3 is TGTGCCTGGAATAACAGGCTCGCTGAAGCTTTCTTT.

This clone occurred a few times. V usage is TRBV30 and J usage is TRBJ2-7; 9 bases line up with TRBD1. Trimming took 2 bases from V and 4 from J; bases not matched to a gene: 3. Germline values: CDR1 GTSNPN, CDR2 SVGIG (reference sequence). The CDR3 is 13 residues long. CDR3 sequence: CAWSLGQGYEQYF. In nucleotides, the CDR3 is TGTGCCTGGAGTCTAGGACAGGGGTACGAGCAGTACTTC.

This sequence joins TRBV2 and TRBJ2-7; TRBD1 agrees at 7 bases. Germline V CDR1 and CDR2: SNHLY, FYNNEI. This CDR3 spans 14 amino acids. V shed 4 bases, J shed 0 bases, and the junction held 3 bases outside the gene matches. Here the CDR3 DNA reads TGTGCCAGCAGTGCCGACAGGGACTCCTACGAGCAGTACTTC. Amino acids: CASSADRDSYEQYF. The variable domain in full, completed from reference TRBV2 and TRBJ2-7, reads EPEVTQTPSHQVTQMGQEVILRCVPISNHLYFYWYRQILGQKVEFLVSFYNNEISEKSEIFDDQFSVERPDGSNFTLKIRSTKLEDSAMYFCASSADRDSYEQYFGPGTRLTVT.

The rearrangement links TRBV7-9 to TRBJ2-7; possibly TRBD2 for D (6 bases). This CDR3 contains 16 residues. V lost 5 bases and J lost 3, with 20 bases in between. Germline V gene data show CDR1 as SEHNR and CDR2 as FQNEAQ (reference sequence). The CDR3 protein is CASSNDREWGGYEQYF. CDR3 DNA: TGTGCCAGCAGCAATGACCGGGAATGGGGAGGCTACGAGCAGTACTTC.

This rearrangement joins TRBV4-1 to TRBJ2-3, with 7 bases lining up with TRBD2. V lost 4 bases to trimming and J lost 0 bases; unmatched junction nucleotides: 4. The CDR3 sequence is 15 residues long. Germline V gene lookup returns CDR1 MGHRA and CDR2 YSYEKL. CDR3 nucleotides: TGCGCCAGCAGCCGACTAGCCTTAAGCACAGATACGCAGTATTTT. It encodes CASSRLALSTDTQYF.

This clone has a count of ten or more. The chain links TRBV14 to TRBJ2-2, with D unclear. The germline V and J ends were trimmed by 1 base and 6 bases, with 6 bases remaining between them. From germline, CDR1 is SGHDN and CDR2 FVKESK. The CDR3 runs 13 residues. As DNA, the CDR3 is TGTGCCAGCAGCCAAGCGGGTTCCGGGGAGCTGTTTTTT. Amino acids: CASSQAGSGELFF.

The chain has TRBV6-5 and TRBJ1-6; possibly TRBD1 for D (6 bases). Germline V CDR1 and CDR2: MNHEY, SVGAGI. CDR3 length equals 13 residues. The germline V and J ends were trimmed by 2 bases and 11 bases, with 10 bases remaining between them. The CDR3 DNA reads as TGTGCCAGCAGTTACGGGACATTTACACCCCTCCACTTT. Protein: CASSYGTFTPLHF.

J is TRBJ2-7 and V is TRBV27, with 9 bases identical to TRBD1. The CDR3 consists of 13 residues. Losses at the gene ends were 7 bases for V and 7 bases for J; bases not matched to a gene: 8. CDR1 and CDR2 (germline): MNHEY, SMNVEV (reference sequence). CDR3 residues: CASTGQGTREQYF. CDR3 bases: TGTGCCAGCACGGGACAGGGAACGAGGGAGCAGTACTTC.

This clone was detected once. CDR3: CASTAGAHNSPLHF. The CDR3 bases are TGTGCCAGCACCGCGGGGGCCCATAATTCACCCCTCCACTTT. The rearrangement joins TRBV6-5 to TRBJ1-6; tentative D call: TRBD1 (6 bases). CDR3 length equals 14 residues. CDR1 and CDR2 from the germline V gene are MNHEY and SVGAGI. V was clipped by 7 bases and J by 5 bases, with 12 bases between them.

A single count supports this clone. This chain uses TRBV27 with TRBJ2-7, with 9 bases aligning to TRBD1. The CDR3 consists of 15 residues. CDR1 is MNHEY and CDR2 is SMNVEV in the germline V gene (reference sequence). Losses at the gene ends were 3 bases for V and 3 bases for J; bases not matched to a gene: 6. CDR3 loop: CASSFGTGNLYEQYF. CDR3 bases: TGTGCCAGCAGTTTCGGGACAGGGAACCTCTACGAGCAGTACTTC.

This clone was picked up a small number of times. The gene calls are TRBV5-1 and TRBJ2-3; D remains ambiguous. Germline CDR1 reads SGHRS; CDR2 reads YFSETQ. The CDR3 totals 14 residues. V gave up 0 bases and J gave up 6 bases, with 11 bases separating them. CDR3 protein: CASSLVTEADTQYF. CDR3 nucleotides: TGCGCCAGCAGCTTGGTAACCGAGGCGGATACGCAGTATTTT.

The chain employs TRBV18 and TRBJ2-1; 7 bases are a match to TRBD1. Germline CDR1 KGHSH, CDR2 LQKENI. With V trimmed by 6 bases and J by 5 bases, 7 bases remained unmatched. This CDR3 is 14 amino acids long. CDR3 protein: CASSSGTVNNEQFF. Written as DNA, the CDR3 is TGTGCCAGCTCCTCCGGGACAGTTAACAATGAGCAGTTCTTC.

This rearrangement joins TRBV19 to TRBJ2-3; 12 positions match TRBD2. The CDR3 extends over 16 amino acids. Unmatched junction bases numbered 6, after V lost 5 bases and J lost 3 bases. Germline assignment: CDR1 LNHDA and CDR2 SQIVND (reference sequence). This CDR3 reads CASSPTSGGRTDTQYF. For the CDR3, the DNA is TGTGCCAGTAGTCCAACTAGCGGGGGGCGGACAGATACGCAGTATTTT.

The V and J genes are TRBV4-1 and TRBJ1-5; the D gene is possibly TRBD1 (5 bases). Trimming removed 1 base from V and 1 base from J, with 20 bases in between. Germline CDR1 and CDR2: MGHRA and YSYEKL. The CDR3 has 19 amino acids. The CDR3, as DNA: TGCGCCAGCAGCCAAGGAGTAACAGGCCCATTTCAAAGCAATCAGCCCCAGCATTTT. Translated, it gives CASSQGVTGPFQSNQPQHF.